This TCR beta chain was captured in a study of blood T cell repertoires in COVID-19. Methods used by the authors: Amplification with reference gene primers provided the estimates of nucleated cell counts. TCRdb's copy holds only in-frame clones and misses some; the assay was immunoSEQ multiplex PCR. That table is the source of V, J and clone size, and D and trimming were worked out from the DNA. Of 490,000 or so clones in the sample, 80% to 90% were seen once. Participants' reported clinical history set cohort assignment. Before being deemed recovered, Cohort 3 donors had two negative PCRs, clearance, or symptom resolution. CDR1 MNHEY and CDR2 SVGAGI come from the germline V gene. This CDR3 spans 15 amino acids. Trimming took off 2 bases at V and 9 bases at J, with 17 bases between the two ends.

The genes are TRBV6-5 and TRBJ1-5; tentative D call: TRBD1 (6 bases). Material: PBMCs or T cells enriched from blood (not recorded which). The clonotype originates from a woman aged 55-70 years who had recovered from COVID-19. In DNA form, the CDR3 reads TGTGCCAGCAGTTACCTGACAGGAGCGCAGTGGCCCCAGCATTTT. This translates into CASSYLTGAQWPQHF.